The text below deals with one T cell receptor beta chain. Its antigen is undetermined. Germline values: CDR1 GTSNPN, CDR2 SVGIG (reference sequence). CDR3 size: 11 residues. V gave up 0 bases and J gave up 7 bases, with 6 bases separating them. Time point specified: patch test 2, 6 weeks after DPC sensitization. As for treatment: therapeutic diphenylcyclopropenone sensitization with weekly scalp DPC. The study enrolled 18 to 70-year-old alopecia patients suitable for DPC. The record originates from a study of human T cells and chemical hapten exposure. Study in general: Read at 6 days, the patch tests placed 0.01% DPC on the upper back. Whole-study results and caveats: After DPC sensitization, TCRs above 1 in 1000 frequency showed no change.

TCRdb recomputed calls from the RACE reads with MiXCR, one row per CDR3 protein. The profile covers tens of thousands of distinct CDR3 sequences, with approximately 10% appearing a single time and more than 2% taken by the ten largest. The source of this sequence is a man aged 35-49 years with alopecia areata. Some clones in this sample may be carry-over from other donors' samples. The rearrangement joins TRBV30 to TRBJ1-2; D not resolved. The sequences come from whole blood, collected in connection with sensitization to the hapten diphenylcyclopropenone (DPC). The chain's CDR3 is CAWSVLGGYTF. In nucleotides, the CDR3 is TGTGCCTGGAGTGTACTTGGTGGCTACACCTTC.